The clone carrying this TCR beta chain has ten or more counts. This entry belongs to a study of metastatic and nonmetastatic thyroid tumors. Overall study context: A comparison of repertoires was made across blood and tumor or nodule tissue from malignant and benign thyroid patients.

In the original analysis: Between-group CDR3 differences, defined by clinicopathological status, yielded a distant-metastasis classifier for papillary thyroid cancer. TCRdb re-called the PCR reads with MiXCR. The V and J calls were not made by the authors but by TCRdb's processing. The sample lists some 41,000 clones; about 14% were seen once. Patients had received no treatment of any kind before thyroid surgery. The CDR3 loop spans 11 amino acids. CDR1 and CDR2 (germline): MNHNS, SASEGT. Trimming removed 6 bases at V and 7 bases at J, with 9 bases between. The TCR sequence derives from a female donor with papillary thyroid cancer or a benign thyroid nodule (not recorded which). Some clones in this sample may be carry-over from other donors' samples. Sequencing was done on a sample of blood. This rearrangement joins TRBV6-1 to TRBJ1-1, with D hard to call. The CDR3 loop reads CASSRNREAFF. The CDR3 DNA reads as TGTGCCAGCAGCCGAAACCGTGAAGCTTTCTTT.